These 32 T cell receptor beta chains were sequenced from one sample in a study of blood T cells in healthy people across ages (dated by TCRdb to the mid-2010s). Receptor amplification or capture employed 5' RACE. Data came from an Illumina HiSeq 2500. A second 7 to 11 cycle PCR used a sample-barcoded 5' primer and a J-beta primer mix. The public reads were reprocessed in TCRdb via fastp at Q25 and MiXCR, keeping in-frame beta chains. Rows are combined by CDR3 protein, so each entry shows the most common genes and DNA. Present in this sample are a few hundred thousand distinct CDR3 sequences, 25% to 30% of which were seen just once. 29% of the sample comes from the top ten. Sequencing was carried out using blood. These receptors all come from a woman in her sixties or seventies in good health.

This clonotype was seen ten or more times. This sequence joins TRBV5-1 and TRBJ1-4; TRBD1 might be the D (5 bases). This CDR3 contains 15 residues. From germline, CDR1 is SGHRS and CDR2 YFSETQ. Trimming removed 0 bases from V and 6 bases from J, with 12 bases in between. CDR3 nucleotide sequence: TGCGCCAGCAGCTTGGATTCCGGGACGGATGAAAAACTGTTTTTT. Translation: CASSLDSGTDEKLFF.

The rearrangement joins TRBV5-5 to TRBJ1-5; 9 bases match TRBD1. The V segment lost 4 bases and the J segment 7 bases; nucleotides outside the gene matches: 9. The CDR3 loop spans 15 amino acids. Germline assignment: CDR1 SGHKS and CDR2 YYEKEE (reference sequence). CDR3 bases: TGTGCCAGCAGCCCCCTTGGGACAGGGTACCAGCCCCAGCATTTT. It specifies CASSPLGTGYQPQHF. Filled out from reference TRBV5-5 and TRBJ1-5, the complete variable domain reads DAGVTQSPTHLIKTRGQQVTLRCSPISGHKSVSWYQQVLGQGPQFIFQYYEKEERGRGNFPDRFSARQFPNYSSELNVNALLLGDSALYLCASSPLGTGYQPQHFGDGTRLSIL.

This clonotype occurred once. The chain has TRBV24-1 and TRBJ2-3; D gene unclear. Trimming removed 8 bases from V and 2 bases from J, with 13 bases in between. The CDR3 covers 14 residues. Per germline, CDR1 KGHDR and CDR2 SFDVKD. CDR3 region: CATKPSLDTDTQYF. For the CDR3, the DNA is TGTGCCACCAAGCCATCTTTGGACACAGATACGCAGTATTTT.

The chain joins TRBV19 to TRBJ2-5; 8 bases fit TRBD1. The CDR3 length is 15 residues. CDR1 and CDR2 (germline): LNHDA, SQIVND (reference sequence). With V trimmed by 5 bases and J by 4 bases, 9 bases remained unmatched. DNA for the CDR3: TGTGCCAGTAGTCCCAGGTCCACAGGGGGAGAGACCCAGTACTTC. Protein: CASSPRSTGGETQYF.

This clonotype was observed a handful of times. This chain links TRBV5-1 with TRBJ2-5; 11 positions match TRBD1. CDR3 length equals 14 residues. Trimming removed 0 bases from V and 7 bases from J; junction bases left unmatched: 2. The germline CDR1 and CDR2 sequences are SGHRS and YFSETQ. CDR3 DNA: TGCGCCAGCAGCTTGGCGGGACAGGGGGGGACCCAGTACTTC. Amino acid sequence: CASSLAGQGGTQYF.

This clonotype was observed a few times. The rearrangement joins TRBV6-6 to TRBJ2-1; D remains unclear. The V gene's germline CDR1 is MNHNY and CDR2 SVGAGI (reference sequence). The CDR3 is made up of 12 amino acids. The ends were cut back, 7 bases at V and 6 bases at J, with 10 bases in the middle. Written as DNA, the CDR3 is TGTGCCAGCACGGGTAACCTCAATGAGCAGTTCTTC. It codes for CASTGNLNEQFF.

This clonotype was counted once. CDR3 DNA: TGTGCCAGCAGCTTAGCAAGGACTCCGCTTCCCACAGATACGCAGTATTTT. Translating gives CASSLARTPLPTDTQYF. The J gene is TRBJ2-3, the V gene TRBV7-9; weak D call: TRBD2 (5 bases). Between the trimmed V and J ends, which lost 0 bases and 2 bases, there was a span of 15 bases. The germline V gene has CDR1 SEHNR and CDR2 FQNEAQ (reference sequence). The CDR3 runs to 17 residues. Variable domain in full (rest from reference TRBV7-9 and TRBJ2-3): DTGVSQNPRHKITKRGQNVTFRCDPISEHNRLYWYRQTLGQGPEFLTYFQNEAQLEKSRLLSDRFSAERPKGSFSTLEIQRTEQGDSAMYLCASSLARTPLPTDTQYFGPGTRLTVL.

This chain connects TRBV6-6 to TRBJ1-2; D is perhaps TRBD1 (5 bases). Trimming cost V 2 bases and J 8 bases, with 15 bases left between them. CDR1 and CDR2 (germline): MNHNY, SVGAGI (reference sequence). The CDR3 is 14 amino acids. The CDR3 DNA reads TGTGCCAGCAGTTACATGTTTCAGGGTGGAGGCTACACCTTC. Protein: CASSYMFQGGGYTF.

V gene TRBV6-5 combines with J gene TRBJ2-1; D may correspond to TRBD1 or TRBD2 (5 bases each). The better agreement between TRBJ2-5 and the DNA end casts doubt on the J call. The CDR3 is made up of 12 amino acids. From germline, CDR1 is MNHEY and CDR2 SVGAGI. CDR3 amino acids: CASSSLRGAQYF. The CDR3 DNA follows: TGTGCCAGCAGCTCTTTAAGAGGGGCCCAGTACTTC.

The V call is TRBV28, the J call TRBJ2-3; 8 bases map to TRBD2. Germline V gene lookup returns CDR1 MDHEN and CDR2 SYDVKM. The J segment lost 2 bases and the V segment lost 5 bases, leaving 9 bases of the junction unmatched. The CDR3 is 16 amino acids. CDR3 DNA sequence: TGTGCCAGCAGTACTGGAGCGGGAGAGCTCACAGATACGCAGTATTTT. It specifies CASSTGAGELTDTQYF.

This clonotype was found a few times. The chain recombines TRBV12-3 or TRBV12-4 with TRBJ2-7; 7 nucleotides line up with TRBD2. The CDR3 consists of 13 residues. V gave up 7 bases and J gave up 6 bases; unmatched junction bases: 9. Here the CDR3 DNA reads TGTGCCAGCACCAGAGGACTAGGTTTCGAGCAGTACTTC. This sequence encodes CASTRGLGFEQYF.

The chain recombines TRBV12-3 or TRBV12-4 with TRBJ2-3, with 12 bases aligning to TRBD2. There are 14 residues in the CDR3. Losses at the gene ends were 3 bases for V and 8 bases for J; bases not matched to a gene: 3. CDR3 sequence: CASSFSLAGGTQYF. The CDR3 region has the DNA TGTGCCAGCAGTTTCTCACTAGCGGGAGGTACGCAGTATTTT.

Points on this clonotype: The junction departs from germline at one end; a sequencing error may be responsible. This chain uses TRBV5-1 with TRBJ1-2; D unclear. Germline CDR1 reads SGHRS; CDR2 reads YFSETQ. There are 11 residues in the CDR3. The CDR3 sequence: CARSEGYGYTF. CDR3 bases: TGCGCCCGCAGCGAGGGCTATGGCTACACCTTC.

This chain uses TRBV24-1 with TRBJ2-5; the D is unclear. CDR1 and CDR2 (germline): KGHDR, SFDVKD. The germline V and J ends were trimmed by 5 bases and 0 bases, with 6 bases remaining between them. CDR3 size: 13 residues. The CDR3, as DNA: TGTGCCACCAGTGGAAGGTACCAAGAGACCCAGTACTTC. It yields the protein CATSGRYQETQYF.

This clonotype was detected only a few times. One junction end disagrees with the germline gene, perhaps due to a read error. The chain is built from TRBV7-3 and TRBJ2-1, with D perhaps TRBD2 (5 bases). CDR1 is SGHTA and CDR2 is FQGTGA in the germline V gene. The CDR3 consists of 13 residues. In nucleotides, the CDR3 is TGTGCCAGCAGCTTAGTCGATAGGGAGACCCAATACTTC. Translating it yields CASSLVDRETQYF. Supplemented by reference TRBV7-3 and TRBJ2-1, the full variable domain reads GAGVSQTPSNKVTEKGKYVELRCDPISGHTALYWYRQSLGQGPEFLIYFQGTGAADDSGLPNDRFFAVRPEGSVSTLKIQRTERGDSAVYLCASSLVDRETQYFGPGTRLTVL.

The rearrangement links TRBV5-1 to TRBJ2-5; D not resolved. TRBJ2-1 explains the end of the DNA better; the J call may be wrong. Germline assignment: CDR1 SGHRS and CDR2 YFSETQ. The CDR3 length is 17 residues. The CDR3: CASSLALGLGYSGEQFF. CDR3 DNA sequence: TGCGCCAGCAGCTTGGCATTGGGTCTAGGTTATTCGGGTGAGCAGTTCTTC.

The rearrangement uses TRBV27 and TRBJ2-1; the match to TRBD1 covers 8 bases. V was clipped by 0 bases and J by 0 bases; unmatched bases: 13. The CDR3 is 20 residues long. The germline V gene encodes CDR1 MNHEY and CDR2 SMNVEV (reference sequence). The CDR3 loop is CASSLSAGGSIFSSYNEQFF. The CDR3 bases are TGTGCCAGCAGTTTATCGGCAGGGGGCTCAATTTTTAGCTCCTACAATGAGCAGTTCTTC.

This rearrangement joins TRBV28 to TRBJ1-2; D is unclear. The CDR3 is made up of 12 amino acids. CDR1 MDHEN and CDR2 SYDVKM come from the germline V gene. V was shortened by 2 bases and J by 5 bases, with 6 bases between the two germline ends. CDR3 coding DNA: TGTGCCAGCAGTTTAACCGAGTATGGCTACACCTTC. This encodes CASSLTEYGYTF.

This clonotype was detected ten times or more. This chain uses TRBV7-3 with TRBJ2-3; unclear D gene. Germline CDR1 reads SGHTA; CDR2 reads FQGTGA. Trimming left V 1 base short and J 1 base short, with 6 bases between. The CDR3 spans 14 residues. The DNA for the CDR3 is TGTGCCAGCAGCTTAATAGCCGGCACAGATACGCAGTATTTT. Translating gives CASSLIAGTDTQYF.

The J gene is TRBJ2-7, the V gene TRBV5-1; TRBD1 is a possible D gene (6 bases). The germline V gene encodes CDR1 SGHRS and CDR2 YFSETQ. The CDR3 has 13 residues. The germline V and J ends were trimmed by 5 bases and 9 bases, with 18 bases remaining between them. The CDR3: CASRGHPELAQYF. CDR3 nucleotide sequence: TGCGCCAGCAGGGGACACCCAGAACTCGCGCAGTACTTC.

This clonotype was recorded a few times. The chain recombines TRBV7-8 with TRBJ1-1, with 8 bases matching TRBD1. Trimming cost V 1 base and J 5 bases; bases outside gene matches: 6. Germline lookup yields CDR1 SGHVS and CDR2 FQNEAQ. This CDR3 spans 15 amino acids. The CDR3 DNA reads as TGTGCCAGCAGCTTAGTTCCAGGGGGCTTGACTGAAGCTTTCTTT. Its translation is CASSLVPGGLTEAFF.

This clonotype was counted ten times or more. J is TRBJ2-1 and V is TRBV20-1; 8 bases align to TRBD2. This CDR3 is 14 amino acids long. V shed 6 bases and J 7 bases; nucleotides not matched to a gene: 11. Germline V gene lookup returns CDR1 DFQATT and CDR2 SNEGSKA (reference sequence). CDR3 bases: TGCAGTGCGATGCGAAGCGGGAGAAGGAATGAGCAGTTCTTC. Translated: CSAMRSGRRNEQFF.

This clonotype has more than one count but fewer than ten. V usage is TRBV10-3 and J usage is TRBJ2-5; 8 positions match TRBD1. TRBJ2-1 matches the DNA end more closely, so the J call is doubtful. This CDR3 spans 14 amino acids. In germline, CDR1 is ENHRY, CDR2 SYGVKD. The CDR3 region has the DNA TGTGCCATCAGCAAAGGACAGGGCCGGGATGAGCAGTTCTTC. This codes for CAISKGQGRDEQFF.

J is TRBJ2-3 and V is TRBV6-2 or TRBV6-3; the match to TRBD1 covers 7 bases. V lost 6 bases and J lost 1; bases outside the gene matches: 7. The CDR3 spans 15 residues. Per germline, CDR1 MNHEY and CDR2 SVGEGT. CDR3 nucleotide sequence: TGTGCCAGCAGACCGGGACAGACAGGCACAGATACGCAGTATTTT. This translates into CASRPGQTGTDTQYF.

This clonotype has more than one count but fewer than ten. The chain has TRBV29-1 and TRBJ1-2; a weak D match, TRBD1 (6 bases). This CDR3 spans 13 amino acids. The germline V and J ends were trimmed by 7 bases and 3 bases, with 15 bases remaining between them. Germline CDR1 is SQVTM and CDR2 is ANQGSEA. The CDR3 reads CSGSQGTDYGYTF. CDR3 nucleotide sequence: TGCAGCGGTTCACAGGGCACGGACTATGGCTACACCTTC.

This clonotype was observed many times. The V call is TRBV2, the J call TRBJ1-2; 10 nucleotides align to TRBD1. The CDR3 sequence is 13 residues long. Germline V gene lookup returns CDR1 SNHLY and CDR2 FYNNEI. Trimming removed 5 bases from V and 6 bases from J; junction bases left unmatched: 3. CDR3 in amino acids: CASSFDRGHGYTF. CDR3 in DNA: TGTGCCAGCAGTTTCGACAGGGGGCATGGCTACACCTTC.

On this clonotype: One junction end does not reproduce the germline sequence, and a read error may be involved. The chain joins TRBV12-3 or TRBV12-4 to TRBJ2-3; 7 bases fit TRBD2. The CDR3 sequence is 15 residues long. The chain's CDR3 is CASSSMGRLADAQYF. In DNA, the CDR3 is TGTGCCAGCAGTTCAATGGGGAGACTAGCAGATGCGCAGTATTTT.

This clonotype was observed at least ten times. This chain's CDR3 is CASSLGGVEETQYF. CDR3 bases: TGCGCCAGCAGCTTGGGCGGGGTTGAAGAGACCCAGTACTTC. This chain links TRBV5-1 with TRBJ2-5; D might be TRBD2 (6 bases). This CDR3 contains 14 residues. Germline loops: CDR1 SGHRS, CDR2 YFSETQ. V was pared by 0 bases and J by 3 bases, with 9 bases between.

The genes are TRBV20-1 and TRBJ1-5, with D possibly TRBD1 on 5 matching bases. This CDR3 contains 14 residues. The germline V and J ends were trimmed by 6 bases and 4 bases, with 16 bases remaining between them. Looked up from germline, CDR1 is DFQATT and CDR2 is SNEGSKA (reference sequence). CDR3 region: CSARSGTQNQPQHF. CDR3 nucleotides: TGCAGTGCGAGAAGCGGGACCCAGAATCAGCCCCAGCATTTT.

The chain employs TRBV6-2 or TRBV6-3 and TRBJ2-5, with D perhaps TRBD2 (6 bases). TRBJ2-7 matches the DNA end more closely, so the J call is doubtful. CDR3 length: 16 amino acids. Per germline, CDR1 MNHEY and CDR2 SVGEGT. CDR3 coding DNA: TGTGCCAGCAGTTACAGCTTGCGGGATCCTAGCTACGAGCAGTACTTC. It encodes CASSYSLRDPSYEQYF.

This sequence joins TRBV7-9 and TRBJ2-5, with D maybe TRBD2 (5 bases). Germline V lookup: CDR1 SEHNR, CDR2 FQNEAQ (reference sequence). V was cut by 5 bases and J by 4 bases, with 11 bases left in between. This CDR3 contains 13 residues. CDR3 region: CASSPYGGETQYF. CDR3 in DNA: TGTGCCAGCAGCCCGTACGGAGGAGAGACCCAGTACTTC.

This chain links TRBV18 with TRBJ2-5; a possible D gene is TRBD1 (5 bases). The J call may be mistaken, given a closer DNA end match to TRBJ2-7. CDR3 size: 15 residues. From germline, CDR1 is KGHSH and CDR2 LQKENI. The DNA for the CDR3 is TGTGCCAGCTCACCCGCGTCAGGGCGCACCTACGAGCAGTACTTC. Translating it yields CASSPASGRTYEQYF.